This T cell receptor beta chain appears in the sequencing data of a study of beta chain features in type 1 diabetes. The wider study: Examination of sorted cells across all samples involved approximately 100,000,000 cells.

Sorting based on CD45RO/CCR7/CD25/CD127/CD95/CD27 separated CD4+ naive, central memory, regulatory and stem cell-like memory cells. Findings of the study overall: TCRB CDR3 length was moderately but significantly reduced in all four CD4+ subsets of Type 1 diabetes patients. It was among patients, rather than healthy donors, that naive, central memory and Treg TCRB repertoires appeared more similar.

J lost 6 bases, V lost 4 bases, and 2 bases had no gene match. Per germline, CDR1 SQVTM and CDR2 ANQGSEA. The CDR3 spans 12 residues. Expressed TCRB transcripts were sequenced because the entire RNA isolate underwent reverse transcription. Assay: immunoSEQ multiplex PCR; the TCRdb copy retains only in-frame clones and omits some. The sample shows some 190,000 clones, 7.8% of them seen only once. With respect to this clone: What it recognizes is unknown. The same CDR3 also results from other DNA sequences found in this sample.

The V gene is TRBV29-1, the J gene TRBJ1-4; TRBD1 matches at 7 bases. The TCR was taken from a woman aged 40 to 49 with type 1 diabetes. Sequences were obtained from central memory CD4+ T cells from blood. DNA of the CDR3: TGCAGCGTTGTAACAGGGGATGAAAAACTGTTTTTT. It is translated as CSVVTGDEKLFF. The full variable domain, completed using reference TRBV29-1 and TRBJ1-4, is SAVISQKPSRDICQRGTSLTIQCQVDSQVTMMFWYRQQPGQSLTLIATANQGSEATYESGFVIDKFPISRPNLTFSTLTVSNMSPEDSSIYLCSVVTGDEKLFFGSGTQLSVL.